A single sample gave rise to the 23 T cell receptor beta chains below, sequenced in a study of blood T cell dynamics during melanoma immunotherapy. Time point meaning: pre-treatment baseline. Sequencing used immunoSEQ multiplex PCR; TCRdb keeps in-frame clones, though not all of them. The sample holds 15,000 or so clones, 86% seen once. The sample was blood, taken from a patient treated with checkpoint blockade. These receptors came from a human donor with melanoma.

In this sample, this clone turned up a few times. V gene TRBV15 combines with J gene TRBJ1-1; D might be TRBD1 (6 bases). The ends were cut back, 0 bases at V and 8 bases at J, with 16 bases in the middle. Germline lookup yields CDR1 LNHNV and CDR2 YYDKDF (reference sequence). This CDR3 region has 15 residues. The DNA for the CDR3 is TGTGCCACCAGCAGAGATGGGGGCTCGATGGGGGAAGCTTTCTTT. Amino acids: CATSRDGGSMGEAFF.

The CDR3 protein is CASSPGLTLNTGELFF. The CDR3 DNA reads TGTGCCAGCTCACCGGGACTTACCTTAAACACCGGGGAGCTGTTTTTT. V usage is TRBV18 and J usage is TRBJ2-2; tentatively, D is TRBD2 (6 bases). V was clipped by 3 bases and J by 2 bases, with 13 bases between them. Germline CDR1 and CDR2: KGHSH and LQKENI. The CDR3 loop spans 16 amino acids.

The chain is built from TRBV19 and TRBJ2-3; 9 bases fit TRBD2. Trimming took 3 bases from V and 5 from J; bases not matched to a gene: 12. The CDR3 is made up of 17 amino acids. The germline V gene encodes CDR1 LNHDA and CDR2 SQIVND (reference sequence). In DNA form, the CDR3 reads TGTGCCAGTAGTATGTCCAGGGGCGGGGGGGCCCGAGATACGCAGTATTTT. Its protein product is CASSMSRGGGARDTQYF.

The CDR3, as DNA: TGTGCCAGCAGCTTATTCCCCGGTAAGGACAGGGGTGGCACAGATACGCAGTATTTT. This translates into CASSLFPGKDRGGTDTQYF. The chain uses TRBV7-9 and TRBJ2-3; 9 nucleotides match TRBD1. V was pared by 2 bases and J by 1 base, with 13 bases of the junction left unmatched. Looked up from germline, CDR1 is SEHNR and CDR2 is FQNEAQ (reference sequence). This CDR3 is built from 19 residues. The full variable domain, completed using reference TRBV7-9 and TRBJ2-3, is DTGVSQNPRHKITKRGQNVTFRCDPISEHNRLYWYRQTLGQGPEFLTYFQNEAQLEKSRLLSDRFSAERPKGSFSTLEIQRTEQGDSAMYLCASSLFPGKDRGGTDTQYFGPGTRLTVL.

This sequence joins TRBV11-3 and TRBJ2-3; TRBD1 aligns across 7 bases. Germline V gene data show CDR1 as SGHNT and CDR2 as YENEEA. CDR3 length: 15 amino acids. V dropped 5 bases and J dropped 2; count of bases not matched to a gene: 7. The CDR3 sequence: CASSRGTEFTDTQYF. CDR3 sequence (DNA): TGTGCCAGCAGCAGAGGGACAGAGTTCACAGATACGCAGTATTTT.

Only a few counts were recorded for this clone. This chain connects TRBV30 to TRBJ1-5; tentatively, D is TRBD1 (6 bases). From germline, CDR1 is GTSNPN and CDR2 SVGIG (reference sequence). V was shortened by 2 bases and J by 3 bases, with 11 bases between the two germline ends. The CDR3 is 14 residues long. CDR3 bases: TGTGCCTGGAGTCTGACGGGGGCCAATCAGCCCCAGCATTTT. Amino acid sequence: CAWSLTGANQPQHF.

This clone occurred once. The chain is built from TRBV5-4 and TRBJ2-2; possibly TRBD2 for D (6 bases). CDR1 is SGHNT and CDR2 is YYREEE in the germline V gene (reference sequence). Trimming pared 1 base from V and 2 bases from J, leaving 15 bases between. The CDR3 has 17 residues. CDR3 amino acids: CASSLLRDSFNTGELFF. The DNA for the CDR3 is TGTGCCAGCAGCTTGCTCCGGGACTCATTTAACACCGGGGAGCTGTTTTTT.

The chain is built from TRBV15 and TRBJ1-1; no reliable D call. Germline V gene data show CDR1 as LNHNV and CDR2 as YYDKDF (reference sequence). The CDR3 spans 14 residues. Trimming took 1 base from V and 5 from J, leaving 11 bases between them. CDR3 loop: CATSRADIGTEAFF. Here the CDR3 DNA reads TGTGCCACCAGCAGAGCCGACATAGGAACTGAAGCTTTCTTT.

The chain's CDR3 is CSVEFVVGSSEAFF. The CDR3 DNA reads as TGCAGCGTTGAATTCGTTGTGGGGTCGAGCGAAGCTTTCTTT. The chain employs TRBV29-1 and TRBJ1-1, with no clear D. CDR1 and CDR2 from the germline V gene are SQVTM and ANQGSEA. The CDR3 totals 14 residues. V lost 2 bases to trimming and J lost 8 bases, with 18 bases between them.

The rearrangement joins TRBV19 to TRBJ1-2, with 9 bases identical to TRBD1. V was clipped by 5 bases and J by 8 bases; unmatched bases: 6. The CDR3 length is 13 residues. Per the germline V gene, CDR1 is LNHDA and CDR2 is SQIVND (reference sequence). Written as DNA, the CDR3 is TGTGCCAGTAGTGATACAGGGGGCGAAGGCTACACCTTC. Amino acid sequence: CASSDTGGEGYTF.

The chain employs TRBV10-3 and TRBJ2-5, with 10 bases lining up with TRBD2. The trim removed 3 bases at V and 5 bases at J, leaving 15 bases unmatched. The CDR3 sequence is 18 residues long. Germline CDR1 reads ENHRY; CDR2 reads SYGVKD. In nucleotides, the CDR3 is TGTGCCATCAGTGAAAGGTCTAGCGGGGGCTCAATCGGGGAGACCCAGTACTTC. Its translation: CAISERSSGGSIGETQYF.

This clone was seen once. This rearrangement joins TRBV15 to TRBJ2-6, with D tentatively TRBD1 (6 bases). CDR3 size: 15 residues. Germline values: CDR1 LNHNV, CDR2 YYDKDF (reference sequence). Trimming cost V 0 bases and J 12 bases, with 15 bases left between them. The CDR3 loop reads CATSRDAAGAGVLTF. The CDR3 bases are TGTGCCACCAGCAGAGATGCGGCAGGGGCGGGCGTCCTGACTTTC.

V is TRBV2 and J is TRBJ2-2; the match to TRBD1 covers 8 bases. In germline, CDR1 is SNHLY, CDR2 FYNNEI. The CDR3 has 12 residues. Germline trimming cut 8 bases from V and 7 bases from J; bases unmatched to any gene: 3. The chain's CDR3 is CASQGANGELFF. CDR3 bases: TGTGCCAGCCAGGGGGCCAACGGGGAGCTGTTTTTT.

V is TRBV19 and J is TRBJ2-1; 11 bases agree with TRBD1. The germline gives CDR1 LNHDA, CDR2 SQIVND (reference sequence). The J segment lost 9 bases and the V segment lost 3 bases, leaving 4 bases of the junction unmatched. This CDR3 has 14 amino acids. CDR3 sequence: CASSIGQGASEQFF. The CDR3 DNA reads as TGTGCCAGTAGTATCGGACAGGGGGCATCTGAGCAGTTCTTC.

The chain employs TRBV27 and TRBJ2-3; possible D gene TRBD2, 6 bases. This CDR3 region has 13 residues. CDR1 and CDR2 (germline): MNHEY, SMNVEV (reference sequence). Between the trimmed V and J ends, which lost 6 bases and 4 bases, there was a span of 11 bases. CDR3 nucleotide sequence: TGTGCCAGCAGGGCCGGAGGGGCAGATACGCAGTATTTT. Encoded protein: CASRAGGADTQYF.

CDR3 in DNA: TGTGCCAGCAGTTACAGAGAGGGGGTGGCAGATACGCAGTATTTT. Its translation is CASSYREGVADTQYF. The J gene is TRBJ2-3, the V gene TRBV6-5; a possible D gene is TRBD1 (6 bases). Per the germline V gene, CDR1 is MNHEY and CDR2 is SVGAGI. The ends were cut back, 2 bases at V and 4 bases at J, with 13 bases in the middle. The CDR3 sequence is 15 residues long.

The V call is TRBV29-1, the J call TRBJ1-5, with D possibly TRBD1 on 6 matching bases. The CDR3 loop spans 13 amino acids. V was cut by 4 bases and J by 1 base, with 8 bases left in between. Germline values: CDR1 SQVTM, CDR2 ANQGSEA. Written as DNA, the CDR3 is TGCAGCGTTGGGGGGGCGAGCAATCAGCCCCAGCATTTT. Its protein product is CSVGGASNQPQHF.

The chain couples TRBV5-1 to TRBJ1-1; TRBD1 agrees at 7 bases. CDR3 length: 14 amino acids. The germline V gene has CDR1 SGHRS and CDR2 YFSETQ. Germline trimming cut 3 bases from V and 8 bases from J; bases unmatched to any gene: 10. CDR3 sequence reads: CASSSGQRPPEAFF. The CDR3 nucleotides are TGCGCCAGCAGCTCGGGACAGCGACCCCCCGAAGCTTTCTTT.

This chain uses TRBV10-3 with TRBJ2-5; TRBD2 is a possible D gene (6 bases). V lost 4 bases and J lost 0, with 6 bases in between. The germline V gene has CDR1 ENHRY and CDR2 SYGVKD. The CDR3 runs to 13 residues. The CDR3 is CAISGRDQETQYF. The CDR3 nucleotides are TGTGCCATCAGTGGGAGGGACCAAGAGACCCAGTACTTC.

This clone has just a few counts. The V gene is TRBV6-1, the J gene TRBJ1-5, with a tentative D call TRBD1 (6 bases). Trimming took off 2 bases at V and 14 bases at J, with 16 bases between the two ends. The CDR3 covers 13 residues. Germline values: CDR1 MNHNS, CDR2 SASEGT. The CDR3 spells CASSEHGQPAEHF. CDR3 nucleotides: TGTGCCAGCAGTGAACATGGACAGCCCGCCGAGCATTTT.

The gene calls are TRBV11-1 and TRBJ2-1; TRBD2 agrees at 11 bases. The ends lost 4 bases at V and 3 bases at J; junction bases unmatched: 5. The CDR3 runs to 16 residues. The V gene's germline CDR1 is SGHAT and CDR2 FQDESV (reference sequence). CDR3 sequence: CASSSGLAEHYNEQFF. The CDR3 region has the DNA TGTGCCAGCAGCTCGGGACTAGCGGAACACTACAATGAGCAGTTCTTC.

This clone has a single count. This chain uses TRBV15 with TRBJ2-2, with TRBD2 identical over 12 bases. Trimming cost V 2 bases and J 2 bases; bases outside gene matches: 6. This CDR3 has 18 amino acids. Germline loops: CDR1 LNHNV, CDR2 YYDKDF (reference sequence). The CDR3 sequence: CATSRFGLAGTNTGELFF. CDR3 nucleotides: TGTGCCACCAGCAGATTCGGACTAGCGGGGACTAACACCGGGGAGCTGTTTTTT.

The chain is built from TRBV18 and TRBJ2-2, with D perhaps assigned TRBD1 or TRBD2 (5 bases each). With 0 bases removed from V and 6 bases from J, the gap between germline ends came to 11 bases. This CDR3 is 15 amino acids long. Germline CDR1 reads KGHSH; CDR2 reads LQKENI. CDR3 bases: TGTGCCAGCTCACCACCCCAAAGAGGGGCCGGGGAGCTGTTTTTT. Amino acid sequence: CASSPPQRGAGELFF.